Each of the 17 T cell receptor beta chains below was sequenced from the same sample in a study of T cells in Graves' hyperthyroidism and ophthalmopathy. The CDR3 regions of TCR beta were amplified from RNA transcripts. First-round RT-PCR with HTBI primers amplified the TCR CDR3 region. Each CDR3 protein gets one entry after TCRdb re-called the multiplex PCR reads with MiXCR. Here the sample spans under 400,000 distinct CDR3 sequences, nearly 15% being singletons. The sequenced sample was blood. The receptor source for this set is a woman in her fifties or sixties with Graves' ophthalmopathy.

This rearrangement joins TRBV11-3 to TRBJ2-2, with TRBD1 matching over 8 bases. Trimming at V came to 4 bases and at J to 3 bases, leaving 10 bases not matched to a gene. CDR3 length equals 17 residues. Looked up from germline, CDR1 is SGHNT and CDR2 is YENEEA. CDR3 loop: CASSYSGGTVYTGELFF. The CDR3 DNA reads as TGTGCCAGCAGCTACTCAGGGGGCACGGTATACACCGGGGAGCTGTTTTTT.

This clonotype appeared a few times. The chain joins TRBV10-2 to TRBJ2-1; 9 bases are a match to TRBD2. Germline-derived CDR1 and CDR2 are WSHSY and SAAADI. V trimming: 6 bases; J trimming: 5 bases; junction bases outside the gene matches: 5. The CDR3 totals 14 residues. In DNA, the CDR3 is TGCGCCAGCAGGGAACTAGCGGGTCACAATGAGCAGTTCTTC. As protein: CASRELAGHNEQFF.

The chain employs TRBV7-3 and TRBJ2-3; TRBD2 might be the D (5 bases). The CDR3 contains 13 residues. Germline CDR1 SGHTA, CDR2 FQGTGA. V dropped 5 bases and J dropped 4 bases, with 10 bases sitting between them. The CDR3 DNA follows: TGTGCCAGCAGCCCGGACTCCTCAGATACGCAGTATTTT. Translating it yields CASSPDSSDTQYF.

This clonotype was seen repeatedly, ten times or more. CDR3 loop: CASSDRGLGNQPQHF. CDR3 coding DNA: TGTGCCAGCAGTGACAGGGGGCTGGGCAATCAGCCCCAGCATTTT. This chain links TRBV27 with TRBJ1-5; TRBD1 matches at 10 bases. Germline V CDR1 and CDR2: MNHEY, SMNVEV (reference sequence). The V and J ends lost 5 bases and 2 bases, in that order; junction bases with no gene match: 3. The CDR3 covers 15 residues.

This sequence joins TRBV7-9 and TRBJ2-7; 11 positions match TRBD1. CDR1 is SEHNR and CDR2 is FQNEAQ in the germline V gene (reference sequence). V lost 6 bases to trimming and J lost 6 bases; unmatched junction nucleotides: 7. There are 14 residues in the CDR3. The CDR3: CASRWGQGGAEQYF. The DNA for the CDR3 is TGTGCCAGCAGGTGGGGACAGGGGGGCGCCGAGCAGTACTTC.

This clonotype was seen ten or more times. This sequence joins TRBV12-3 or TRBV12-4 and TRBJ2-3, with 7 nucleotides matching TRBD2. The junction had 9 bases not matched to a gene; V was cut back by 3 bases and J by 3 bases. CDR3 length: 16 amino acids. CDR3 loop: CASSFPAGEVTDTQYF. The CDR3 DNA is TGTGCCAGCAGTTTCCCGGCGGGAGAGGTGACAGATACGCAGTATTTT.

Ten or more counts support this clonotype. The gene calls are TRBV11-2 and TRBJ1-1, with unresolved D. Trimming removed 7 bases from V and 0 bases from J, with 21 bases in between. Germline V gene sequence: CDR1 SGHAT, CDR2 FQNNGV. The CDR3 runs to 17 residues. The CDR3 here is CASTRRGSVNMNTEAFF. Here the CDR3 DNA reads TGTGCCAGCACCCGAAGAGGGTCAGTTAATATGAACACTGAAGCTTTCTTT.

The rearrangement joins TRBV28 to TRBJ2-3; 10 bases match TRBD1. The CDR3 consists of 19 residues. Losses at the gene ends were 5 bases for V and 4 bases for J; bases not matched to a gene: 18. In germline, CDR1 is MDHEN, CDR2 SYDVKM. The CDR3 nucleotides read TGTGCCAGCAGTCCTACCGGGACAGGGGCCTTTGGGGGTTCAGATACGCAGTATTTT. Residues: CASSPTGTGAFGGSDTQYF. Drawing the rest from reference TRBV28 and TRBJ2-3, the complete variable domain is DVKVTQSSRYLVKRTGEKVFLECVQDMDHENMFWYRQDPGLGLRLIYFSYDVKMKEKGDIPEGYSVSREKKERFSLILESASTNQTSMYLCASSPTGTGAFGGSDTQYFGPGTRLTVL.

The chain joins TRBV5-1 to TRBJ2-7; 10 nucleotides agree with TRBD1. Per the germline V gene, CDR1 is SGHRS and CDR2 is YFSETQ. Losses at the gene ends were 4 bases for V and 5 bases for J; bases not matched to a gene: 3. The CDR3 extends over 13 amino acids. The chain's CDR3 is CASSRGQGNEQYF. DNA for the CDR3: TGCGCCAGCAGCCGGGGACAGGGGAACGAGCAGTACTTC.

This clonotype was seen many times. DNA for the CDR3: TGTGCCAGCAGTTACGGGGGGGCGGGCAATCAGCCCCAGCATTTT. Protein: CASSYGGAGNQPQHF. This sequence joins TRBV6-2 or TRBV6-3 and TRBJ1-5, with D possibly being TRBD1 (6 bases). V lost 2 bases and J 2 bases, leaving 10 bases between the germline ends. The CDR3 has 15 amino acids. In germline, CDR1 is MNHEY, CDR2 SVGEGT.

This clonotype was counted a few times. The chain recombines TRBV5-5 with TRBJ2-1; 12 nucleotides line up with TRBD1. The CDR3 is made up of 14 amino acids. Germline V CDR1 and CDR2: SGHKS, YYEKEE (reference sequence). The trim removed 8 bases at V and 5 bases at J, leaving 5 bases unmatched. This chain's CDR3 is CASGTGGVNNEQFF. The CDR3 DNA is TGTGCCAGTGGGACAGGGGGCGTTAACAATGAGCAGTTCTTC. Using reference TRBV5-5 and TRBJ2-1 for the parts outside the CDR3, the full variable domain is DAGVTQSPTHLIKTRGQQVTLRCSPISGHKSVSWYQQVLGQGPQFIFQYYEKEERGRGNFPDRFSARQFPNYSSELNVNALLLGDSALYLCASGTGGVNNEQFFGPGTRLTVL.

The chain carries TRBV2 and TRBJ2-4, with a possible D match to TRBD1 (5 bases). CDR1 is SNHLY and CDR2 is FYNNEI in the germline V gene. The CDR3 runs to 15 residues. The germline V and J ends were trimmed by 10 bases and 5 bases, with 21 bases remaining between them. CDR3 nucleotide sequence: TGTGCCACTTCAAGTCAGGGTACCTTGGAAAACATTCAGTACTTC. Protein product: CATSSQGTLENIQYF.

This clonotype was observed a few times. A much larger clone differs by one base, so this may be a read error. This chain joins TRBV28 and TRBJ2-4, with 7 bases fitting TRBD1. Looked up from germline, CDR1 is MDHEN and CDR2 is SYDVKM. There are 21 residues in the CDR3. The CDR3 coding sequence is TGTGCCAGCAGTTTCCCCCCCTTGACAGGGCGGCGGCCCGGAGTCAAAAACATTCAGCACTTC. Amino acid sequence: CASSFPPLTGRRPGVKNIQHF. Full variable domain (rest looked up from reference TRBV28 and TRBJ2-4): DVKVTQSSRYLVKRTGEKVFLECVQDMDHENMFWYRQDPGLGLRLIYFSYDVKMKEKGDIPEGYSVSREKKERFSLILESASTNQTSMYLCASSFPPLTGRRPGVKNIQHFGAGTRLSVL.

This clonotype was counted a few times. The chain couples TRBV12-3 or TRBV12-4 to TRBJ2-6; 13 bases line up with TRBD2. CDR3 size: 18 residues. Trimming took 5 bases from V and 0 from J; bases not matched to a gene: 4. This CDR3 is CASSRLAGGLSGANVLTF. CDR3 coding DNA: TGTGCCAGCAGTCGACTAGCGGGAGGCCTCTCTGGGGCCAACGTCCTGACTTTC.

There are many counts of this clonotype. This sequence joins TRBV12-3 or TRBV12-4 and TRBJ1-4, with D possibly matching TRBD1 (5 bases). V shed 3 bases and J shed 5 bases, with 19 bases lying between them. The CDR3 contains 17 residues. CDR3: CASSFRFADRQNEKLFF. Written as DNA, the CDR3 is TGTGCCAGCAGTTTTCGGTTTGCCGACAGACAGAATGAAAAACTGTTTTTT.

The chain joins TRBV10-3 to TRBJ1-1; TRBD1 is a possible D gene (5 bases). Germline CDR1 is ENHRY and CDR2 is SYGVKD. V was pared by 7 bases and J by 4 bases, with 13 bases between. This CDR3 has 13 amino acids. The CDR3 is CAITGVRGTEAFF. CDR3 bases: TGTGCCATCACGGGGGTTCGGGGCACTGAAGCTTTCTTT.

This clonotype was observed a few times. This chain joins TRBV4-2 and TRBJ1-1, with a possible D match to TRBD1 (5 bases). Germline CDR1 is LGHNA and CDR2 is YNFKEQ. The CDR3 contains 20 residues. V lost 0 bases to trimming and J lost 3 bases, with 26 bases between them. CDR3 region: CASSQDWGRGVVGMDTEAFF. CDR3 nucleotide sequence: TGTGCCAGCAGCCAAGATTGGGGACGGGGGGTAGTTGGTATGGACACTGAAGCTTTCTTT.